This TCR beta chain is from a study of CD8+CD57+ T cells in acquired aplastic anemia. Study-level information: Sorted CD4+ and CD8+ cells yielded around 3.3 ug of DNA on average.

CDR3 and TCR beta VDJ profiling relied on a genomic DNA template. TCRdb called the reads again in MiXCR, with one record for every CDR3 protein. This sample has around 290,000 distinct CDR3 sequences, with roughly 59% found just once. This CDR3 spans 12 amino acids. Germline assignment: CDR1 SGHNT and CDR2 YENEEA. The V gene lost 0 bases and the J gene lost 6 bases, with 2 bases spanning the gap. A word on this clonotype: Its antigen is not known.

Points from the study as a whole: The study found no significant CD8+ Simpson's diversity difference between patients and controls. Researchers report that around 31 CD8+ CDR3 sequences appeared in both patients and controls.

Patients chosen for sequencing had CD8+CD57+ cells that had expanded, as shown by flow cytometry. When blood sampling took place, the patients had received no therapy. Sequenced material: sorted CD4+, CD8+, or CD8+CD57+ T cells (not recorded which) from PBMCs. The clonotype comes from a human donor with aplastic anemia. The V and J genes are TRBV11-3 and TRBJ2-2, with unresolved D. CDR3: CASSLEAGELFF. In DNA, the CDR3 is TGTGCCAGCAGCTTAGAGGCCGGGGAGCTGTTTTTT.